This T cell receptor beta chain was retrieved from a study of human T cells and chemical hapten exposure. Turning to the study itself: Researchers reported sensitizing a roughly 2 cm by roughly 2 cm upper inner arm skin site with 2% DPC. There were per-sample TCR yield variations, arising mainly from small pooled library volume differences.

Time point of the sample: patch test 2, 6 weeks after DPC sensitization. Treatment here: therapeutic diphenylcyclopropenone sensitization with weekly scalp DPC. With 10 bases clipped from V and 2 bases from J, the junction kept 12 bases outside the gene matches. Looked up from germline, CDR1 is MNHEY and CDR2 is SVGAGI. This CDR3 region has 15 residues. This clonotype was counted at least ten times. One entry per CDR3 protein, called by TCRdb with MiXCR from the RACE reads. The sample includes approximately 84,000 distinct CDR3 sequences, around a tenth of them seen just once. The source material was whole blood, sampled in connection with sensitization to the hapten diphenylcyclopropenone (DPC). The sequence derives from a man between 18 and 29 years old with alopecia areata. Some clones in this sample may be carry-over from other donors' samples. V and J are TRBV6-5 and TRBJ2-3; TRBD2 matches 7 bases. This CDR3 is CATTWTGGTTDTQYF. In DNA, the CDR3 is TGTGCCACAACGTGGACGGGGGGTACCACAGATACGCAGTATTTT.